This T cell receptor (beta chain) emerged from a study of T cell responses to AZD1222 COVID-19 vaccine. Notes on the study in general: Dominant CD4 TCR responses targeted spike regions 160-218 and 743-854. Just a handful of AZD1222 recipients tested seropositive at baseline. Following two doses of AZD1222, Spike-specific TCR breadth and depth rose. The donor cohort was predominantly white British with a female majority, and clonal diversity may have been underestimated.

This clone has only a few counts. The target antigen is unknown. The protocol was immunoSEQ multiplex PCR, while the TCRdb copy is restricted to in-frame clones and leaves out a portion. The sample lists 40,000 to 60,000 clones, roughly three quarters occurring once. Germline-derived CDR1 and CDR2 are LNHNV and YYDKDF (reference sequence). Trimming cost V 0 bases and J 10 bases, with 7 bases left between them. CDR3 length: 13 amino acids. This rearrangement joins TRBV15 to TRBJ1-6, with D uncertain. Sequencing was performed on peripheral blood, taken on day 0 of MenACWY control vaccination. This receptor was identified in an adult in good health. CDR3 nucleotide sequence: TGTGCCACCAGCAGAGACGAAGGGTCACCCCTCCACTTT. This sequence encodes CATSRDEGSPLHF.